This section outlines one TCR beta chain sequence together with its context. Its target is unknown. Per the original methods: ImmunoSEQ supplied junction-only sequences lacking quality scores, so filtering was different. Here immunoSEQ multiplex PCR was the method, and the copy in TCRdb shows in-frame clones only, minus some. V, J and clone size are those of that table, while D and trimming were read from the DNA. Found here are hundreds of thousands of clones, less than 85% of them singletons; the top ten hold 1.5% to 2%. From CD4+ cells came CD45RA+ naive and CD45RA-negative memory subsets. This specimen belongs to a study of shared clonotypes between healthy human individuals. Across the whole study: A couple of female and three male donors aged 18 to 49 were enrolled.

Study-wide findings and caveats: When naive CD4 clonotypes were compared across a few donors, around 5% were shared.

Sequenced material: memory CD4+ T cells sorted from blood. The subset denotes: CD45RA-negative fraction. The clonotype comes from a woman aged 25 to 39 in good health.

The CDR3 coding sequence is TGTGCCAGCAGTTCGGGACACGGGACCTACGAGCAGTACTTC. Protein product: CASSSGHGTYEQYF. This chain uses TRBV6-5 with TRBJ2-7; D is possibly TRBD1 (6 bases). V dropped 4 bases and J dropped 2 bases, with 12 bases sitting between them. Germline CDR1 reads MNHEY; CDR2 reads SVGAGI. This CDR3 has 14 residues.